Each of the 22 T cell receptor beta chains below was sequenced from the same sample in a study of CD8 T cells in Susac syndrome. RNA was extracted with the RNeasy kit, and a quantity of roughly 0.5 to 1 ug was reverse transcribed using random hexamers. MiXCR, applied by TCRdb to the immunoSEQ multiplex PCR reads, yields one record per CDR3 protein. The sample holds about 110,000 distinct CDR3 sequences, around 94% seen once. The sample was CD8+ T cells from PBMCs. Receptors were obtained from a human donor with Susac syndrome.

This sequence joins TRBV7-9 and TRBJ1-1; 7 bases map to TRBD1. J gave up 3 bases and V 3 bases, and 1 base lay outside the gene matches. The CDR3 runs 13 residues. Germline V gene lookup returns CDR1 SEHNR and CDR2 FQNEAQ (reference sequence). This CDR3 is CASSFGTDTEAFF. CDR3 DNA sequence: TGTGCCAGCAGCTTCGGGACAGACACTGAAGCTTTCTTT.

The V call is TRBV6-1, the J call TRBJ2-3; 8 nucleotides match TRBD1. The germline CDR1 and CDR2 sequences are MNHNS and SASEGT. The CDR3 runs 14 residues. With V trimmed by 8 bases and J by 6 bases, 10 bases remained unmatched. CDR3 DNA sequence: TGTGCCAGCCTGCCGGGACAGGCTGGGGATACGCAGTATTTT. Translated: CASLPGQAGDTQYF.

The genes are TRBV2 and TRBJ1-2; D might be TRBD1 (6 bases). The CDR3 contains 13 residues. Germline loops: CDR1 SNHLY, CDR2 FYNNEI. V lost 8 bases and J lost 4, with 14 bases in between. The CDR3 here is CASFVQGAYGYTF. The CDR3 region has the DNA TGTGCCAGCTTCGTACAGGGTGCCTATGGCTACACCTTC.

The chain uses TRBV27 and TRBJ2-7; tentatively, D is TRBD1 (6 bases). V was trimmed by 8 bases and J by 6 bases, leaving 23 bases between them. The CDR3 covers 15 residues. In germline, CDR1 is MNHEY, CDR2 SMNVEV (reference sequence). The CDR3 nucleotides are TGTGCCAGCGCCCCGACCCGGGACAACCCTTTCGAGCAGTACTTC. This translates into CASAPTRDNPFEQYF.

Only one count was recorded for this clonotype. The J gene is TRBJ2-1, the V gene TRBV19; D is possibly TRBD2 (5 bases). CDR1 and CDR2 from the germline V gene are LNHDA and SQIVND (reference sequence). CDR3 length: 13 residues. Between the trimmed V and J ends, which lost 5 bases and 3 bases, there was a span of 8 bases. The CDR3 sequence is CASSRELYNEQFF. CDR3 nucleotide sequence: TGTGCCAGTAGTCGGGAACTCTACAATGAGCAGTTCTTC.

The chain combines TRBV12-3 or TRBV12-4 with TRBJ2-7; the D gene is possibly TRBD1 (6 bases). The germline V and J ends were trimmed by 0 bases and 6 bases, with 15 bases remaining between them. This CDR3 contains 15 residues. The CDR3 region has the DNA TGTGCCAGCAGTTTAGCCGGACAGTTTCTAGGCGAGCAGTACTTC. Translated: CASSLAGQFLGEQYF.

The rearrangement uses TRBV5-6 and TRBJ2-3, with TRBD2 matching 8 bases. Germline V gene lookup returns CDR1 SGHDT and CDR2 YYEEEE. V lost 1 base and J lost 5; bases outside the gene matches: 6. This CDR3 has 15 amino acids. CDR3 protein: CASSLISGVGDTQYF. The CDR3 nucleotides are TGTGCCAGCAGCTTGATTAGCGGGGTGGGAGATACGCAGTATTTT.

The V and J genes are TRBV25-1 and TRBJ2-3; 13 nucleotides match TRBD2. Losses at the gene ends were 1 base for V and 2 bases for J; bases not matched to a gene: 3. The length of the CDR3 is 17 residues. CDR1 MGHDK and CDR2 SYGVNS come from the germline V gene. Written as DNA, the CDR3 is TGTGCCAGCAGTGAATCGGGACTAGCGGGGTTCACAGATACGCAGTATTTT. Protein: CASSESGLAGFTDTQYF.

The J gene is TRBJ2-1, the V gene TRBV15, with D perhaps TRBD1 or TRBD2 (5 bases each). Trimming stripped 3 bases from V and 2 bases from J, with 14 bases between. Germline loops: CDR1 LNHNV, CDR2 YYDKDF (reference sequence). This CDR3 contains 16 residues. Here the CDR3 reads CATSSGARDPYNEQFF. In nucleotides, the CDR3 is TGTGCCACCAGCAGTGGAGCGAGGGACCCCTACAATGAGCAGTTCTTC. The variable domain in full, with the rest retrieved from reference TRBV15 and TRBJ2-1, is DAMVIQNPRYQVTQFGKPVTLSCSQTLNHNVMYWYQQKSSQAPKLLFHYYDKDFNNEADTPDNFQSRRPNTSFCFLDIRSPGLGDTAMYLCATSSGARDPYNEQFFGPGTRLTVL.

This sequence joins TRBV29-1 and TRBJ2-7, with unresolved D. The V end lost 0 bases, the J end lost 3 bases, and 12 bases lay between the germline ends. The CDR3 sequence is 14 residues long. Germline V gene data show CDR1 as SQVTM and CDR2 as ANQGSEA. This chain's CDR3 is CSVEEGEGIYEQYF. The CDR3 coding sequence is TGCAGCGTTGAAGAGGGTGAAGGGATCTACGAGCAGTACTTC.

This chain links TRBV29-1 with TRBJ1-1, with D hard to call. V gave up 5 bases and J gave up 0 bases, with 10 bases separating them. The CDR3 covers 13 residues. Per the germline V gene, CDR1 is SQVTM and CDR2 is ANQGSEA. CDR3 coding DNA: TGCAGCGTTTTTAGCACCATGAACACTGAAGCTTTCTTT. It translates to CSVFSTMNTEAFF.

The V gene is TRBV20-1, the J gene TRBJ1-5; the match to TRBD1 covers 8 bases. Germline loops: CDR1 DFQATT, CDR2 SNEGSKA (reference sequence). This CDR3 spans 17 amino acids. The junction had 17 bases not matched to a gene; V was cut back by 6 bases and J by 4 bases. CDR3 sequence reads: CSARDRKNAYLNQPQHF. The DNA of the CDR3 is TGCAGTGCCAGGGACAGGAAAAACGCCTACCTGAATCAGCCCCAGCATTTT.

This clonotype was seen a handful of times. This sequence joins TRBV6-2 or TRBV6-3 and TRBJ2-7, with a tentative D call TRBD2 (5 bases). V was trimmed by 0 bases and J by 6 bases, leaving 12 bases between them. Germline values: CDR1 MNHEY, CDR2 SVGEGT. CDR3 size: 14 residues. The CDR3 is CASSYSPGSREQYF. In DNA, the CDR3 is TGTGCCAGCAGTTACTCGCCGGGGTCCCGCGAGCAGTACTTC.

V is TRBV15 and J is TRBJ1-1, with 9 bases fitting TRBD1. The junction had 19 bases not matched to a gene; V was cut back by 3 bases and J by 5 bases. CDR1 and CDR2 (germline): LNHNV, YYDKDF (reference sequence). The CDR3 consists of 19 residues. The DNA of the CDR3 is TGTGCCACCAGCAGGTTCAATTCTCCGGGACAGGGTATCGGAACTGAAGCTTTCTTT. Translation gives CATSRFNSPGQGIGTEAFF.

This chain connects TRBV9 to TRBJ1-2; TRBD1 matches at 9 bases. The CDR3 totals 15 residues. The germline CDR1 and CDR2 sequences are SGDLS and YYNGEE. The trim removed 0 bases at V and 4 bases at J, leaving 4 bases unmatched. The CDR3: CASSVEGTGSYGYTF. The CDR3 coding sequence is TGTGCCAGCAGCGTAGAGGGGACAGGGTCCTATGGCTACACCTTC. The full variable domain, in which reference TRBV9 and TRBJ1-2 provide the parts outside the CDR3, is DSGVTQTPKHLITATGQRVTLRCSPRSGDLSVYWYQQSLDQGLQFLIQYYNGEERAKGNILERFSAQQFPDLHSELNLSSLELGDSALYFCASSVEGTGSYGYTFGSGTRLTVV.

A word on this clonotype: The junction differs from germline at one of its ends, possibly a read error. CDR3 residues: CASSLAAMPVGELFF. The CDR3 DNA reads as TGTGCCAGCAGTCTAGCGGCTATGCCTGTGGGGGAGCTGTTTTTT. The J gene is TRBJ2-2, the V gene TRBV12-3 or TRBV12-4; 7 positions match TRBD2. The CDR3 runs 15 residues.

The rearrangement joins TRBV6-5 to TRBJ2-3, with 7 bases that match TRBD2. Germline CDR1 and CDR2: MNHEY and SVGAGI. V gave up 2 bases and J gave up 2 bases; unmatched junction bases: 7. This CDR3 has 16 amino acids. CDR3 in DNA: TGTGCCAGCAGTTACGGAGCGGGGAGACACACAGATACGCAGTATTTT. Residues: CASSYGAGRHTDTQYF.

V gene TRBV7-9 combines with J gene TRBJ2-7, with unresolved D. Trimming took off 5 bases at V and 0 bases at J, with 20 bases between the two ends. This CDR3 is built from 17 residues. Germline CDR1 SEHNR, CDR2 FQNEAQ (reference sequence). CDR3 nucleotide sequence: TGTGCCAGCAGCCTCCAGGTAGTGACCGCGAGCTCCTACGAGCAGTACTTC. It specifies CASSLQVVTASSYEQYF.

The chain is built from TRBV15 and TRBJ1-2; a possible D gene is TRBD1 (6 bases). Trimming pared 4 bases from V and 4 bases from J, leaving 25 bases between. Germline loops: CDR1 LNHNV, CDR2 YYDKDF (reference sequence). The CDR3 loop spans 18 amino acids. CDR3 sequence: CATSKDSNTGSATYGYTF. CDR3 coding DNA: TGTGCCACCAGCAAGGATTCGAATACAGGGTCCGCTACCTATGGCTACACCTTC.

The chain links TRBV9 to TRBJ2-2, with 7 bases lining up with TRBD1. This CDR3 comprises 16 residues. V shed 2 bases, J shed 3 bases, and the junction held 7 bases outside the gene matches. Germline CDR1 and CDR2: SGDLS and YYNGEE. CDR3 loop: CASSVNRDSDTGELFF. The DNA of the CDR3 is TGTGCCAGCAGCGTTAACCGGGACAGTGACACCGGGGAGCTGTTTTTT.

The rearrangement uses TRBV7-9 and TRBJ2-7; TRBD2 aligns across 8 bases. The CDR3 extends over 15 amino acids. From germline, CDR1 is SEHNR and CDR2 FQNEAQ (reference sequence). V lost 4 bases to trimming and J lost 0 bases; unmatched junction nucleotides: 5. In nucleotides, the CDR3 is TGTGCCAGCAGCTATAGCGGGGCATTCTCCTACGAGCAGTACTTC. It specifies CASSYSGAFSYEQYF.

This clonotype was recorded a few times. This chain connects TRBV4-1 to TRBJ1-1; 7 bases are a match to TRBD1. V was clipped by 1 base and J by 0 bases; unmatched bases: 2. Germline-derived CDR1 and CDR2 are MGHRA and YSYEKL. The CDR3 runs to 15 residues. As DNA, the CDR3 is TGCGCCAGCAGCCAAGCGGGACAGTTGAACACTGAAGCTTTCTTT. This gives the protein CASSQAGQLNTEAFF.